These 23 T cell receptor beta chains share one sample of origin, sequenced in a study of cytotoxic CD8 clonotypes in ibrutinib-treated CLL (dated by TCRdb to about 2021). The meaning of the sample's time point label: about twelve months on ibrutinib. Receptors were amplified or captured by the immunoSEQ multiplex PCR assay. The clones in this table, taken by TCRdb from immuneACCESS, are in-frame only. Not every clone is retained; where verified, under half of the shortfall comes from an unresolved V gene, and the cause of the rest is unknown. The sample table lists roughly 40,000 clones, roughly three quarters of them with a count of one. Clones ranked in the top ten supply approximately 12% of the sample. The material was PBMCs, obtained after 12 months of ibrutinib treatment. These receptors were collected from a human donor with chronic lymphocytic leukemia.

The V and J genes are TRBV11-2 and TRBJ2-2; tentatively, D is TRBD2 (5 bases). Trimming stripped 1 base from V and 3 bases from J, with 9 bases between. This CDR3 spans 15 amino acids. From germline, CDR1 is SGHAT and CDR2 FQNNGV. The CDR3 sequence is CASSLGTFDTGELFF. CDR3 sequence (DNA): TGTGCCAGCAGCTTAGGGACTTTTGACACCGGGGAGCTGTTTTTT.

The CDR3 here is CASSPWALSHFNYEQYF. DNA of the CDR3: TGTGCCAGCTCACCTTGGGCTTTGTCACACTTCAACTACGAGCAGTACTTC. The V gene is TRBV18, the J gene TRBJ2-7, with D uncertain. Germline V gives CDR1 KGHSH, CDR2 LQKENI. The CDR3 totals 17 residues. V was shortened by 3 bases and J by 3 bases, with 21 bases between the two germline ends.

This clone was observed a few times. This chain joins TRBV14 and TRBJ2-2; no clear D. The CDR3 consists of 13 residues. Germline V CDR1 and CDR2: SGHDN, FVKESK. Trimming shortened V by 9 bases and J by 4 bases, and 12 bases separated the two germline ends. CDR3 DNA sequence: TGTGCCAGTGGTGAGCGACTCACCGGGGAGCTGTTTTTT. Amino acid sequence: CASGERLTGELFF.

In this sample, this clone turned up a few times. V gene TRBV7-6 combines with J gene TRBJ2-7; no clear D. V was pared by 5 bases and J by 3 bases, with 8 bases between. Per the germline V gene, CDR1 is SGHVS and CDR2 is FNYEAQ. The CDR3 sequence is 12 residues long. CDR3 protein: CASSGPSYEQYF. Written as DNA, the CDR3 is TGTGCCAGCAGCGGTCCTAGCTACGAGCAGTACTTC.

V gene TRBV6-6 combines with J gene TRBJ2-7, with D unclear. CDR1 and CDR2 (germline): MNHNY, SVGAGI (reference sequence). Trimming cost V 7 bases and J 2 bases, with 15 bases left between them. The CDR3 contains 14 residues. CDR3 sequence: CASTSAYGPYEQYF. In nucleotides, the CDR3 is TGTGCCAGCACTTCCGCCTATGGCCCCTACGAGCAGTACTTC.

The CDR3: CASSKTGQGLAEAFF. In nucleotides, the CDR3 is TGTGCCAGTAGTAAGACGGGACAGGGGCTTGCTGAAGCTTTCTTT. The chain carries TRBV19 and TRBJ1-1, with 10 bases aligning to TRBD1. Germline assignment: CDR1 LNHDA and CDR2 SQIVND (reference sequence). Trimming took 4 bases from V and 6 from J; bases not matched to a gene: 8. This CDR3 has 15 residues. The full variable domain, in which reference TRBV19 and TRBJ1-1 provide the parts outside the CDR3, is DGGITQSPKYLFRKEGQNVTLSCEQNLNHDAMYWYRQDPGQGLRLIYYSQIVNDFQKGDIAEGYSVSREKKESFPLTVTSAQKNPTAFYLCASSKTGQGLAEAFFGQGTRLTVV.

The rearrangement uses TRBV5-1 and TRBJ2-3, with 11 nucleotides matching TRBD2. The V and J ends lost 4 bases and 3 bases, in that order; junction bases with no gene match: 7. This CDR3 comprises 16 residues. Germline CDR1 reads SGHRS; CDR2 reads YFSETQ. The CDR3 sequence: CASSDGSSGGTDTQYF. CDR3 in DNA: TGCGCCAGCAGCGACGGATCTAGCGGGGGGACAGATACGCAGTATTTT.

The chain carries TRBV4-1 and TRBJ1-1, with D maybe TRBD1 (5 bases). CDR3 length: 14 residues. V dropped 3 bases and J dropped 6 bases, with 14 bases sitting between them. CDR1 MGHRA and CDR2 YSYEKL come from the germline V gene. CDR3 DNA sequence: TGCGCCAGCAGCCAGCCTAACACGGGACCTGAAGCTTTCTTT. Protein product: CASSQPNTGPEAFF.

The genes are TRBV11-3 and TRBJ2-2; D not resolved. The germline gives CDR1 SGHNT, CDR2 YENEEA. With 5 bases removed from V and 6 bases from J, the gap between germline ends came to 7 bases. The CDR3 runs 12 residues. CDR3: CASSRVAGELFF. As DNA, the CDR3 is TGTGCCAGCAGCCGGGTGGCCGGGGAGCTGTTTTTT.

V and J are TRBV6-1 and TRBJ1-1; no clear D gene. CDR3 length: 12 residues. The V end lost 1 base, the J end lost 8 bases, and 8 bases lay between the germline ends. Germline V gene sequence: CDR1 MNHNS, CDR2 SASEGT. The CDR3 DNA reads as TGTGCCAGCAGTGAAGTCGGTATCGAAGCTTTCTTT. Translated: CASSEVGIEAFF.

This clone was found a few times. This sequence joins TRBV30 and TRBJ2-7; a possible D gene is TRBD1 (5 bases). The CDR3 contains 15 residues. V lost 0 bases and J lost 5, with 17 bases in between. From germline, CDR1 is GTSNPN and CDR2 SVGIG (reference sequence). The CDR3 DNA reads as TGTGCCTGGAGTGTACGGGCAGGGTGGCCGAACGAGCAGTACTTC. Translating it yields CAWSVRAGWPNEQYF.

The chain couples TRBV5-6 to TRBJ2-1; 14 nucleotides align to TRBD2. CDR3 length: 17 residues. With V trimmed by 4 bases and J by 5 bases, 8 bases remained unmatched. Germline V gives CDR1 SGHDT, CDR2 YYEEEE. CDR3 sequence (DNA): TGTGCCAGCAGCCTGGGACTAGCGGGAGACGACCACAATGAGCAGTTCTTC. It yields the protein CASSLGLAGDDHNEQFF. The full variable domain, its missing parts supplied by reference TRBV5-6 and TRBJ2-1, is DAGVTQSPTHLIKTRGQQVTLRCSPKSGHDTVSWYQQALGQGPQFIFQYYEEEERQRGNFPDRFSGHQFPNYSSELNVNALLLGDSALYLCASSLGLAGDDHNEQFFGPGTRLTVL.

V usage is TRBV7-9 and J usage is TRBJ2-3; D is possibly TRBD1 or TRBD2 (5 bases each). V lost 5 bases and J lost 4, with 16 bases in between. The CDR3 is made up of 15 amino acids. The germline gives CDR1 SEHNR, CDR2 FQNEAQ (reference sequence). CDR3 DNA sequence: TGTGCCAGCAGCGACCGGGACCCAAGAGCAGATACGCAGTATTTT. As protein: CASSDRDPRADTQYF.

The chain combines TRBV5-5 with TRBJ1-4; tentatively, D is TRBD1 (5 bases). Germline V gene sequence: CDR1 SGHKS, CDR2 YYEKEE (reference sequence). This CDR3 is built from 15 residues. V lost 4 bases and J 0 bases, leaving 10 bases between the germline ends. The CDR3 coding sequence is TGTGCCAGCAGCCCCGGGGGGGCAACTAATGAAAAACTGTTTTTT. It translates to CASSPGGATNEKLFF. Looking up the rest from reference TRBV5-5 and TRBJ1-4 gives the full variable domain: DAGVTQSPTHLIKTRGQQVTLRCSPISGHKSVSWYQQVLGQGPQFIFQYYEKEERGRGNFPDRFSARQFPNYSSELNVNALLLGDSALYLCASSPGGATNEKLFFGSGTQLSVL.

This clone was seen once. The chain links TRBV14 to TRBJ1-1, with a weak D call TRBD1 (5 bases). The CDR3 has 14 residues. CDR1 is SGHDN, CDR2 FVKESK, per germline. V lost 3 bases and J 2 bases, leaving 10 bases between the germline ends. The CDR3, as DNA: TGTGCCAGCAGCCATCGGGGCGCAAACACTGAAGCTTTCTTT. Its translation: CASSHRGANTEAFF.

The CDR3 protein is CASSLAKTSVYHEQYF. The CDR3 DNA reads TGTGCCAGCAGCTTAGCTAAGACTAGCGTTTACCACGAGCAGTACTTC. The chain is built from TRBV7-2 and TRBJ2-7, with 8 bases fitting TRBD2. Germline V gene lookup returns CDR1 SGHTA and CDR2 FQGNSA. Trimming removed 0 bases from V and 5 bases from J; junction bases left unmatched: 9. The CDR3 is 16 residues long.

This clone was counted once. V gene TRBV5-1 combines with J gene TRBJ2-3; TRBD2 matches at 13 bases. The germline V gene has CDR1 SGHRS and CDR2 YFSETQ. Trimming cost V 4 bases and J 6 bases; bases outside gene matches: 8. There are 16 residues in the CDR3. The CDR3 nucleotides are TGCGCCAGCAGCCCATCTGGACTAGCGGGAGTTGATACGCAGTATTTT. This encodes CASSPSGLAGVDTQYF.

The chain uses TRBV21-1 and TRBJ1-5; the DNA was not compared with TRBD1, the D call given in the table. TRBV21-1 is labeled a pseudogene. The CDR3 sequence is 16 residues long. In DNA form, the CDR3 reads TGTGCCAGCAGCGACAAGGGGATATATACCAATCAGCCCCAGCATTTT. Protein sequence: CASSDKGIYTNQPQHF.

The J gene is TRBJ2-1, the V gene TRBV30; D unclear. This CDR3 is built from 15 residues. CDR1 and CDR2 (germline): GTSNPN, SVGIG (reference sequence). V was shortened by 4 bases and J by 1 base, with 14 bases between the two germline ends. DNA of the CDR3: TGTGCCTGGAATTTTGGTGGCAGTTCCTACAATGAGCAGTTCTTC. Protein sequence: CAWNFGGSSYNEQFF. Full variable domain (missing parts from reference TRBV30 and TRBJ2-1): SQTIHQWPATLVQPVGSPLSLECTVEGTSNPNLYWYRQAAGRGLQLLFYSVGIGQISSEVPQNLSASRPQDRQFILSSKKLLLSDSGFYLCAWNFGGSSYNEQFFGPGTRLTVL.

This chain connects TRBV27 to TRBJ2-7; TRBD2 matches 7 bases. The CDR3 contains 15 residues. Looked up from germline, CDR1 is MNHEY and CDR2 is SMNVEV (reference sequence). J gave up 6 bases and V 4 bases, and 12 bases lay outside the gene matches. In DNA form, the CDR3 reads TGTGCCAGCAGTTCCGCGGGAGCGCCGGTAACCGAGCAGTACTTC. It encodes CASSSAGAPVTEQYF.

V gene TRBV6-1 combines with J gene TRBJ2-2, with TRBD1 identical over 7 bases. Per germline, CDR1 MNHNS and CDR2 SASEGT. J lost 6 bases, V lost 7 bases, and 11 bases had no gene match. This CDR3 region has 15 residues. CDR3 DNA sequence: TGTGCCAGCACCCGGGCATCAGGGGGAGCCGGGGAGCTGTTTTTT. Translating gives CASTRASGGAGELFF.

This chain connects TRBV27 to TRBJ2-6; 7 bases are a match to TRBD1. The CDR3 has 15 residues. Germline CDR1 MNHEY, CDR2 SMNVEV (reference sequence). The junction had 6 bases not matched to a gene; V was cut back by 6 bases and J by 4 bases. CDR3 sequence reads: CASRPGGDGANVLTF. The CDR3 region has the DNA TGTGCCAGCAGACCAGGGGGTGACGGGGCCAACGTCCTGACTTTC.

This clone occurred a few times. The chain uses TRBV2 and TRBJ1-5; D not resolved. The CDR3 totals 14 residues. CDR1 is SNHLY, CDR2 FYNNEI, per germline. The V and J ends lost 7 bases and 0 bases respectively, with 10 bases between them. Here the CDR3 DNA reads TGTGCCAGCAACCCCTGGGGTAGCAATCAGCCCCAGCATTTT. Its protein product is CASNPWGSNQPQHF.